Below, 5 T cell receptor beta chains from the same sample are listed, as sequenced in a study of CXCR3-negative and CXCR3-positive naive CD8 T cells. cDNA libraries for TRB were generated by 5' RACE incorporating UMI labels. TCRdb reprocessed the 5' RACE reads, keeping one entry per CDR3 protein, no DNA. The sample's table shows about 9,100 distinct CDR3 sequences. The sample consisted of naive CXCR3- CD8+ T cells from blood. Subset defined: CD45RO-CCR7+CD27+CD95- naive CD8+ T cells lacking CXCR3 (TNR3-). These receptors all stem from a human donor in good health. Some clones in this sample may be carry-over from other donors' samples.

This rearrangement joins TRBV25-1 to TRBJ2-3; the TCRdb D gene call, TRBD1, has no DNA to confirm it. The CDR3 has 17 amino acids. Germline V gene lookup returns CDR1 MGHDK and CDR2 SYGVNS. This CDR3 is CASSELGTGPRADTQYF.

Its frequency marks this clonotype as medium-sized. The chain employs TRBV9 and TRBJ2-1; there is no DNA to check the TCRdb D call of TRBD2. The CDR3 spans 17 residues. The V gene's germline CDR1 is SGDLS and CDR2 YYNGEE. The CDR3 reads CASSPSLAGGGYNEQFF.

This clonotype is deemed medium-sized by its frequency. V gene TRBV20-1 combines with J gene TRBJ1-1. Germline loops: CDR1 DFQATT, CDR2 SNEGSKA (reference sequence). This CDR3 contains 13 residues. CDR3 in amino acids: CSAWGRLNTEAFF.

This clonotype is deemed medium-sized by its frequency. The chain is built from TRBV9 and TRBJ2-3; TCRdb names TRBD1, which stays unverified in the absence of DNA. Germline loops: CDR1 SGDLS, CDR2 YYNGEE. This CDR3 comprises 15 residues. The CDR3 spells CASSVTGPPQDTQYF.

The chain links TRBV11-3 to TRBJ1-6. CDR1 and CDR2 (germline): SGHNT, YENEEA. This CDR3 is 17 amino acids long. This CDR3 is CASSQWTVSSYNSPLHF.